A single sample gave rise to the 3 T cell receptor beta chains below, sequenced in a study of Graves' ophthalmopathy and Graves' hyperthyroidism (dated by TCRdb to between 2017 and 2018). For sequencing, an Illumina HiSeq 2000 was employed. TCR beta CDR3 regions were amplified from RNA transcripts for repertoire sequencing. A first-round RT-PCR used HTBI primers with the Qiagen OneStep RT-PCR kit, followed by a second-round multiplex PCR, size selection and purification. TCRdb reprocessing: public reads trimmed at Q25 with fastp, clones called with MiXCR, in-frame beta chains kept. CDR3 protein sequences are deduplicated, and each keeps its most common genes and DNA. Recorded for this sample are 680,000 or so distinct CDR3 sequences; roughly 20% of them occurred a single time. The biggest ten clones account for approximately 7.7% of the sample. Specimen: peripheral blood. The receptors were gathered from a woman aged 18-29 years with stable Graves' hyperthyroidism. Some clones in this sample may be carry-over from other donors' samples. Donor details come from another sample of the same person, matched by shared clones.

This clonotype appeared many times. The chain has TRBV19 and TRBJ1-1, with D hard to call. The CDR3 covers 14 residues. Per germline, CDR1 LNHDA and CDR2 SQIVND (reference sequence). Trimming stripped 7 bases from V and 5 bases from J, with 17 bases between. Here the CDR3 DNA reads TGTGCCAGTACCACAAGACCGGCGGGGACTGAAGCTTTCTTT. This translates into CASTTRPAGTEAFF.

This chain joins TRBV7-9 and TRBJ1-6; D ambiguous. V lost 5 bases, J lost 4 bases, and 9 bases lay in between. Per germline, CDR1 SEHNR and CDR2 FQNEAQ (reference sequence). The CDR3 loop spans 14 amino acids. CDR3 region: CASSLLIYNSPLHF. Here the CDR3 DNA reads TGTGCCAGCAGCCTTTTAATTTATAATTCACCCCTCCACTTT.

Points on this clonotype: A much bigger clone sits one base away, suggesting this may be a read error. The rearrangement links TRBV29-1 to TRBJ1-1; possibly TRBD1 for D (5 bases). This CDR3 has 12 residues. Germline values: CDR1 SQVTM, CDR2 ANQGSEA. CDR3 coding DNA: TGCAGCGCCCAAGACAGTTACACTGAAGCTTGCTTT. Translation gives CSAQDSYTEACF.